Below, one TCR beta chain is given with its context. Its antigen is unknown. One base away there is no much larger clone; base qualities are not given. This record comes from a study of STAT5B mutations in CD4+ large granular lymphocyte leukemia (dated by TCRdb to between 2022 and 2023). General notes on the study: Among the healthy controls, the CDR3 'QG' motif was associated with a particular HLA allele. The TCRbeta repertoires of CD4+ T-cell large granular lymphocyte leukemia patients were compared with the TCRbeta repertoires of healthy blood donors. Flow cytometry performed on FACSCanto II or FACSVerse showed that the purified fractions had more than 95% purity among lymphocytes.

TCRbeta rearrangements were sequenced from genomic DNA using the immunoSEQ assay at survey resolution. The paper's data handling went like this. In the TCR sequencing data, the lowest productive clonotype frequency that could be detected was 2.59 x 10-5. Only productive TCRbeta rearrangements, meaning sequences that were complete and in-frame, were kept for the analyses. The clonality of each sample was calculated as Simpson clonality in the immunoSEQ Analyzer version 3.0. Based on frequency, clones were grouped as very rare, small, medium, large (1-20%) or hyperexpanded (>20%). Generation probabilities were estimated with OLGA 1.2.3, V-gene circos plots were made with VDJtools, specificities were searched in VDJdb, and CDR3 motifs were identified with GLIPH. Not all clones reach the TCRdb copy of this immuneACCESS table, which keeps in-frame sequences only. Checked studies attribute under half of the gap to unresolved V genes and leave the rest unexplained. The V and J calls and clone size were taken over from that table, and D and trimming were inferred from the DNA. The sample table holds about 40,000 clones, of which about four fifths were seen once. The top ten clonotypes cover 0.35% of the sample.

The V and J ends are trimmed by 3 bases and 0 bases, leaving 7 bases between them. The CDR3 has 14 amino acids, counting the end cysteine and phenylalanine. Solely the CDR3 DNA is kept, with 42 bases framed from the first base. The germline V gene (reference sequence) yields MNHEY for CDR1 and SMNVEV for CDR2. Healthy controls were some 40 blood donors whose buffy coats came from the Finnish Red Cross blood service. All TCR-sequenced material derived from peripheral blood: patient blood samples and healthy donor buffy coats. Ficoll-Hypaque gradient centrifugation was used to isolate peripheral blood mononuclear cells. Magnetic purification was used to isolate CD4+ cells from the buffy coats of the healthy controls. The Gentra Puregene Cell and Tissue kit was used to extract genomic DNA, and a Qubit 2.0 fluorometer was used to measure the amount of genomic DNA. The investigation overall reported the following: TRBV06-family usage was enriched among the top patient clones (8/27) compared with healthy controls (2/35). The data were not HLA-matched, and the higher clonality in CD4+ T-LGLL than in CD8+ T-LGLL could be due to the relatively small sample size. Greater clonality appeared to be present in CD4-sorted patient repertoires than in healthy CD4+ repertoires, and the difference was retained after the putative leukemic clones were removed. Main leukemic clonotypes were private to each patient, although over 20% of the main leukemic clonotypes were found at low frequency in the non-leukemic repertoires of other patients.

Sequencing input: CD4+ T cells from blood buffy coats. Recombination joined TRBV27 with TRBJ2-3, with no confident D gene call. The clonotype comes from a human donor in good health. The CDR3 protein: CASSFGFSTDTQYF. The DNA sequence is TGTGCCAGCAGTTTTGGATTTAGCACAGATACGCAGTATTTT.